This T cell receptor beta chain was documented in a study of T cells in Graves' hyperthyroidism and ophthalmopathy. TCR beta CDR3 regions were amplified from RNA. The primer set for the first-round RT-PCR of the TCR CDR3 was HTBI. In TCRdb, the multiplex PCR reads were re-called with MiXCR into one record per CDR3 protein. The data show fewer than 300,000 distinct CDR3 sequences, roughly 15% seen once. Exclusion of a patient resulted from uncontrolled infection, other autoimmune disease, pregnancy or lactation. At first hyperthyroidism diagnosis, before any ophthalmopathy symptoms, the blood sample was collected. This CDR3 spans 12 amino acids. CDR1 DFQATT and CDR2 SNEGSKA come from the germline V gene (reference sequence). V lost 7 bases and J 8 bases, leaving 14 bases between the germline ends. This clonotype showed up just a few times.

This sequence was found in a woman aged 45-59 years with Graves' hyperthyroidism that later progressed to Graves' ophthalmopathy. The sample was blood. V usage is TRBV20-1 and J usage is TRBJ1-4; D might be TRBD1 (5 bases). Here the CDR3 reads CSGRGTQEKLFF. The CDR3 DNA reads as TGCAGTGGGAGAGGGACCCAAGAAAAACTGTTTTTT.